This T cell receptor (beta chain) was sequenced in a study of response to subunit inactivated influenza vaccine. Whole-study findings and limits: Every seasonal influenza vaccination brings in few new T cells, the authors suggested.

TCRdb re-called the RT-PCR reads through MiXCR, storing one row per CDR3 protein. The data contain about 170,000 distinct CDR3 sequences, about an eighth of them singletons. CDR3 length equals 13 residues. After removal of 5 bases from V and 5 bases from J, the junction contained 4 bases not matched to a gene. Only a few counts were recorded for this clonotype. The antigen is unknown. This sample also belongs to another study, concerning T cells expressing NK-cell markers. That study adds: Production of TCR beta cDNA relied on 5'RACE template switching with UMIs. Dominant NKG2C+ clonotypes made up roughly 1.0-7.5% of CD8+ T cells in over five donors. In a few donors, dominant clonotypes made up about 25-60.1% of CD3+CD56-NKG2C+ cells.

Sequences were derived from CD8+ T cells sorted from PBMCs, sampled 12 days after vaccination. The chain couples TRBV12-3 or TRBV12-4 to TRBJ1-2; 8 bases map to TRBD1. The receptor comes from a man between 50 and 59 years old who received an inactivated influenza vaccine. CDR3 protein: CASSLQGGYGYTF. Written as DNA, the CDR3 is TGTGCCAGCAGTCTACAGGGGGGTTATGGCTACACCTTC.